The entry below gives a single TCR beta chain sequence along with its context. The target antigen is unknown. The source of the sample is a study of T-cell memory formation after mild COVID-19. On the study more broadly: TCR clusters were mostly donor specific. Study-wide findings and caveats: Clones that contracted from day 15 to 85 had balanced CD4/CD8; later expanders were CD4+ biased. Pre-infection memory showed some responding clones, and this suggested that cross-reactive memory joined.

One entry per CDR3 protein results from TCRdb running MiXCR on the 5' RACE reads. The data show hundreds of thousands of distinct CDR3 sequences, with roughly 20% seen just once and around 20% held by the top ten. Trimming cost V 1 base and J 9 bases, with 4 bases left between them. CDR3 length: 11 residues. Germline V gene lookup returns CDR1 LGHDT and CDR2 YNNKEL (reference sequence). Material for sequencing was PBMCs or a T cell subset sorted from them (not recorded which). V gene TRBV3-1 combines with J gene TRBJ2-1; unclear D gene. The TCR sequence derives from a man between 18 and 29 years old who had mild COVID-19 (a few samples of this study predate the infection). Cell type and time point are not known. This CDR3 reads CASSQVSEQFF. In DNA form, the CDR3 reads TGTGCCAGCAGCCAAGTTTCTGAGCAGTTCTTC.